This T cell receptor (beta chain) was captured by sequencing in a study of blood T cell repertoires in COVID-19. Across the study: Sites across the United States, Italy and Spain contributed samples from acute and convalescent COVID-19. Sources were T cells, B-cell-depleted T cells, or PBMCs; the material itself was cDNA or gDNA.

This clone was seen once. Authors' processing steps: From reference gene primer amplification, estimates of nucleated cell counts were derived. Profiled with immunoSEQ multiplex PCR; TCRdb holds only in-frame clones, not every one. That table is the source of V, J and clone size, and D and trimming were worked out from the DNA. The data contain 410,000 or so clones, approximately 90% of them singletons. Sequenced sample: peripheral blood. The TCR sequence derives from a woman aged 30 to 39 with active or convalescent COVID-19.

CDR3 coding DNA: TGTGCCAGCAGTTCCCGACTAGCGGGTCTTAGCACAGATACGCAGTATTTT. Translating it yields CASSSRLAGLSTDTQYF. The gene calls are TRBV25-1 and TRBJ2-3; TRBD2 agrees at 10 bases. Germline CDR1 and CDR2: MGHDK and SYGVNS. The V gene end was trimmed by 5 bases and the J gene end by 0 bases; junction bases not matched to a gene: 8. The CDR3 runs to 17 residues.